This entry lists 2 T cell receptor beta chains sequenced from one sample in a study of PD-1 blockade in mismatch repair-deficient tumors. Here immunoSEQ multiplex PCR was the method, and the copy in TCRdb shows in-frame clones only, minus some. Here the sample spans some 84,000 clones, 65% to 85% being singletons. The sequencing here drew on peripheral blood, taken 12 weeks after starting pembrolizumab. The receptor source for this set is an adult with mismatch repair-deficient cancer.

The rearrangement links TRBV9 to TRBJ2-1, with 7 bases lining up with TRBD1. After removal of 2 bases from V and 8 bases from J, the junction contained 7 bases not matched to a gene. The CDR3 covers 14 residues. Germline assignment: CDR1 SGDLS and CDR2 YYNGEE. CDR3 coding DNA: TGTGCCAGCAGCGTTCAACAGGGGTTCGATGAGCAGTTCTTC. Encoded protein: CASSVQQGFDEQFF.

The chain links TRBV27 to TRBJ2-4; D might be TRBD1 or TRBD2, each matching 5 bases. CDR1 MNHEY and CDR2 SMNVEV come from the germline V gene (reference sequence). The V gene lost 1 base and the J gene lost 4 bases, with 11 bases spanning the gap. This CDR3 has 15 residues. The chain's CDR3 is CASSLLPGSKNIQYF. CDR3 DNA sequence: TGTGCCAGCAGTTTATTGCCAGGGAGTAAAAACATTCAGTACTTC.